A selection of T cell receptor beta chains follows, all from one sample in a study of blood T cell repertoires in COVID-19. The assay was immunoSEQ multiplex PCR, and TCRdb's table has in-frame clones only and misses some. The data hold fewer than 250,000 clones, with about 87% observed a single time. The specimen sequenced was peripheral blood. The receptors shown here come from a man in his fifties or sixties with acute or convalescent COVID-19. Each CDR3 is given with its conserved first and last residue. The listing skips clone size in some rows; elsewhere it reads once, few, many or a size class.

v_call: TRBV5-5; clone_size: -; cdr3_aa: CASSSPSGGRADTQYF
v_call: TRBV5-1; clone_size: -; cdr3_aa: CASSPGDRGNYGYTF
v_call: TRBV28; clone_size: -; cdr3_aa: CASTSWQDGNTIYF
v_call: TRBV7-6; clone_size: -; cdr3_aa: CASSSYRAFDEKLFF
v_call: TRBV3-1/TRBV3-2; clone_size: many; cdr3_aa: CASSPLIRGVEGGYTF
v_call: TRBV6-5; clone_size: -; cdr3_aa: CASQAQGATEAFF
v_call: TRBV15; clone_size: -; cdr3_aa: CATSRAVTTGYEQYF
v_call: TRBV4-2; clone_size: -; cdr3_aa: CASSGAGANSGANVLTF
v_call: TRBV5-8; clone_size: once; cdr3_aa: CASSLPVNEQFF
v_call: TRBV18; clone_size: -; cdr3_aa: CASSPAAAANEKLFF
v_call: TRBV5-1; clone_size: -; cdr3_aa: CASSAGTGVLVEKLFF
v_call: TRBV6-6; clone_size: -; cdr3_aa: CASISRASGTDTQYF
v_call: TRBV7-9; clone_size: -; cdr3_aa: CASSASGLAGGPNTGELFF
v_call: TRBV7-7; clone_size: -; cdr3_aa: CASSLGTHQETQYF
v_call: TRBV12-3/TRBV12-4; clone_size: -; cdr3_aa: CASSFLGQGPPFF
v_call: TRBV11-2; clone_size: -; cdr3_aa: CASSRGAGGSYEQYF
v_call: TRBV5-1; clone_size: -; cdr3_aa: CASSLPEVANEKLFF
v_call: TRBV5-1; clone_size: -; cdr3_aa: CASSGLGGGYTF
v_call: TRBV6-4; clone_size: few; cdr3_aa: CASSEGSSTDTQYF
v_call: TRBV5-8; clone_size: -; cdr3_aa: CASSLTGAYGYTF
v_call: TRBV25-1; clone_size: -; cdr3_aa: CASSHQGNTEAFF
v_call: TRBV7-9; clone_size: -; cdr3_aa: CASSGPTSGVGGYTF
v_call: TRBV14; clone_size: -; cdr3_aa: CASSQDQGNYGYTF
v_call: TRBV28; clone_size: -; cdr3_aa: CASMVGGPGYGYTF
v_call: TRBV5-1; clone_size: -; cdr3_aa: CASSVQQGMNTEAFF
v_call: TRBV10-1; clone_size: -; cdr3_aa: CASSEFTGSSYNEQFF
v_call: TRBV5-8; clone_size: -; cdr3_aa: CASSLDPAGFPNTGELFF
v_call: TRBV27; clone_size: -; cdr3_aa: CASSLRPGQGATF
v_call: TRBV3-1/TRBV3-2; clone_size: -; cdr3_aa: CASSQVWGGAWSYGYTF
v_call: TRBV3-1/TRBV3-2; clone_size: once; cdr3_aa: CASSENRDRSDGYTF
v_call: TRBV5-1; clone_size: -; cdr3_aa: CASSLWQGEMGEQFF
v_call: TRBV19; clone_size: -; cdr3_aa: CASTRREDYGYTF
v_call: TRBV7-2; clone_size: -; cdr3_aa: CASSRVGVSTDTQYF
v_call: TRBV19; clone_size: -; cdr3_aa: CASIRRGGTGELFF
v_call: TRBV6-5; clone_size: -; cdr3_aa: CASRMGTVNTEAFF
v_call: TRBV5-1; clone_size: -; cdr3_aa: CASSPPRRVSDTQYF
v_call: TRBV24-1; clone_size: -; cdr3_aa: CATPGAYTF
v_call: TRBV19; clone_size: once; cdr3_aa: CASSIGTGVNTEAFF
v_call: TRBV11-2; clone_size: -; cdr3_aa: CASSRTREGTQYF
v_call: TRBV9; clone_size: -; cdr3_aa: CASSVAPPLIRGEQFF
v_call: TRBV5-1; clone_size: -; cdr3_aa: CASSRTGDPGNTIYF
v_call: TRBV12-3/TRBV12-4; clone_size: -; cdr3_aa: CASIQLGGTEAFF
v_call: TRBV3-1/TRBV3-2; clone_size: -; cdr3_aa: CASSLGPGTSTDTQYF
v_call: TRBV4-2; clone_size: -; cdr3_aa: CASSQDLGTSGEQFF
v_call: TRBV19; clone_size: -; cdr3_aa: CASGRDRGRDTQYF
v_call: TRBV6-2/TRBV6-3; clone_size: -; cdr3_aa: CASSLPPGHPAGTF
v_call: TRBV5-5; clone_size: once; cdr3_aa: CASSLEGQGNSPLHF
v_call: TRBV28; clone_size: -; cdr3_aa: CASSQQTNTEAFF
v_call: TRBV6-5; clone_size: -; cdr3_aa: CASGTAGKYEQYF
v_call: TRBV19; clone_size: -; cdr3_aa: CASSISASGETQYF
v_call: TRBV3-1/TRBV3-2; clone_size: -; cdr3_aa: CASSLDRTQPQHF
v_call: TRBV10-3; clone_size: -; cdr3_aa: CATGLSYEQYF
v_call: TRBV25-1; clone_size: few; cdr3_aa: CASSDRVTGGYTF
v_call: TRBV6-5; clone_size: -; cdr3_aa: CASRTGPGGSEQYF